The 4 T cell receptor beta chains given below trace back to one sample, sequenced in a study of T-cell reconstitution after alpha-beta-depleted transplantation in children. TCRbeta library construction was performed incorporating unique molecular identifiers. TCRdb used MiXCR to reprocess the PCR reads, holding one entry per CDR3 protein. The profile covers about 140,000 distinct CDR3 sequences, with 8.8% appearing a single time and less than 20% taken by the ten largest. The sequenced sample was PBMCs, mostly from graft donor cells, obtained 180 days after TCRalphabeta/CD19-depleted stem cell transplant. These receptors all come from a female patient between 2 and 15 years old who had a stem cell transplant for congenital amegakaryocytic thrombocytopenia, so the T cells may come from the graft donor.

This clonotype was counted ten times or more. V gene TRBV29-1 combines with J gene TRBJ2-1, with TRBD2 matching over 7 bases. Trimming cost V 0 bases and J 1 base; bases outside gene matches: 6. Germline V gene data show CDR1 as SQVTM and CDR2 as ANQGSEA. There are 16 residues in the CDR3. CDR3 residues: CSVEDRGERSYNEQFF. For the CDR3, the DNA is TGCAGCGTTGAAGATCGGGGGGAGCGGTCCTACAATGAGCAGTTCTTC.

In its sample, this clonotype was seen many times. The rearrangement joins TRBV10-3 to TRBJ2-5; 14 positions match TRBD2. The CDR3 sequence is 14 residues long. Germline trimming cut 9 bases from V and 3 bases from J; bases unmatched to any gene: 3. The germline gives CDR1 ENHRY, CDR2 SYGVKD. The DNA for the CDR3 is TGTGCCATTGGGACTAGCGGGAGTGAAGAGACCCAGTACTTC. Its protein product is CAIGTSGSEETQYF.

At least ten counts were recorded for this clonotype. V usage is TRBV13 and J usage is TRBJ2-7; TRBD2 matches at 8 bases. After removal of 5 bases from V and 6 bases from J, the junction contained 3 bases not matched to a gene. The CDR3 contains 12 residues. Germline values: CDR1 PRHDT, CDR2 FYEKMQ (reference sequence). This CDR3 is CASSPGGVEQYF. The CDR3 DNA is TGTGCCAGCAGCCCCGGGGGGGTCGAGCAGTACTTC.

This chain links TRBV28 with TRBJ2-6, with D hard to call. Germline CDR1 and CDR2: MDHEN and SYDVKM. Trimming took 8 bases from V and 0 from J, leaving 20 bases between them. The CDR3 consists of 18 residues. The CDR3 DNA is TGTGCCAGCTCCCGTGTCTGGGGAAAGGGCTCTGGGGCCAACGTCCTGACTTTC. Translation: CASSRVWGKGSGANVLTF.